Below, 19 T cell receptor beta chains from the same sample are listed, as sequenced in a study of CD8 T cells in Susac syndrome. A quantity of roughly 0.5 to 1 ug RNA underwent reverse transcription using random hexamers. A single record per CDR3 protein comes from TCRdb applying MiXCR to the immunoSEQ multiplex PCR reads. The sample lists about 150,000 distinct CDR3 sequences; 85% to 95% were seen once. Input material: CD4+ T cells from PBMCs. These receptor sequences come from a human donor with Susac syndrome.

This clonotype has a single count. The V and J genes are TRBV23-1 and TRBJ2-5; 7 nucleotides match TRBD1. TRBV23-1 is filed as an ORF, its function uncertain. The V gene end was trimmed by 9 bases and the J gene end by 3 bases; junction bases not matched to a gene: 7. This CDR3 is built from 13 residues. DNA of the CDR3: TGCGCCAGAGTGGGACAGACCAAAGAGACCCAGTACTTC. This gives the protein CARVGQTKETQYF.

The V call is TRBV12-3 or TRBV12-4, the J call TRBJ1-5; D gene uncertain. The CDR3 is made up of 12 amino acids. V lost 3 bases to trimming and J lost 2 bases, with 2 bases between them. The CDR3 protein is CASSFGNQPQHF. In nucleotides, the CDR3 is TGTGCCAGCAGTTTTGGCAATCAGCCCCAGCATTTT.

The chain couples TRBV11-2 to TRBJ1-2, with D hard to call. Between the trimmed V and J ends, which lost 4 bases and 5 bases, there was a span of 8 bases. This CDR3 comprises 12 residues. Germline V CDR1 and CDR2: SGHAT, FQNNGV. This chain's CDR3 is CASSSISYGYTF. The CDR3 DNA sequence: TGTGCCAGCAGCTCCATCTCATATGGCTACACCTTC.

Only a few counts were recorded for this clonotype. This chain connects TRBV5-4 to TRBJ1-6; D unclear. This CDR3 spans 11 amino acids. The germline V and J ends were trimmed by 7 bases and 7 bases, with 6 bases remaining between them. Germline V gives CDR1 SGHNT, CDR2 YYREEE (reference sequence). The CDR3 spells CASGVNSPLHF. CDR3 bases: TGTGCCAGCGGGGTAAATTCACCCCTCCACTTT.

The V call is TRBV24-1, the J call TRBJ2-7; D tentatively fits TRBD1 or TRBD2 (5 bases each). The germline gives CDR1 KGHDR, CDR2 SFDVKD. The CDR3 is made up of 13 amino acids. The V end was cut by 3 bases, the J end by 4 bases, with 9 bases between. The CDR3 loop is CATSDGTGYEQYF. CDR3 sequence (DNA): TGTGCCACCAGTGATGGGACGGGATACGAGCAGTACTTC.

The rearrangement joins TRBV7-2 to TRBJ2-5, with TRBD1 matching over 8 bases. V gave up 8 bases and J gave up 4 bases; unmatched junction bases: 6. CDR3 length: 13 amino acids. The germline gives CDR1 SGHTA, CDR2 FQGNSA. CDR3 DNA sequence: TGTGCCAGCGGACAGGGCTCAGGAGAGACCCAGTACTTC. Translating it yields CASGQGSGETQYF.

This sequence joins TRBV7-9 and TRBJ2-3, with 8 positions matching TRBD2. The CDR3 spans 16 residues. J gave up 5 bases and V 3 bases, and 10 bases lay outside the gene matches. Germline CDR1 and CDR2: SEHNR and FQNEAQ (reference sequence). CDR3 sequence reads: CASSFQRGPRGDTQYF. In nucleotides, the CDR3 is TGTGCCAGCAGCTTCCAGCGGGGGCCGAGGGGAGATACGCAGTATTTT.

This chain's CDR3 is CASSLARGDYEQYF. CDR3 DNA sequence: TGTGCCAGCAGCCTGGCTCGGGGAGACTACGAGCAGTACTTC. The genes are TRBV11-2 and TRBJ2-7, with D possibly TRBD2 on 5 matching bases. The CDR3 contains 14 residues. The germline V gene encodes CDR1 SGHAT and CDR2 FQNNGV. V lost 5 bases and J lost 3, with 14 bases in between. Together with reference TRBV11-2 and TRBJ2-7, the CDR3 gives the full variable domain: EAGVAQSPRYKIIEKRQSVAFWCNPISGHATLYWYQQILGQGPKLLIQFQNNGVVDDSQLPKDRFSAERLKGVDSTLKIQPAKLEDSAVYLCASSLARGDYEQYFGPGTRLTVT.

This sequence joins TRBV7-6 and TRBJ1-5; D is possibly TRBD1 (5 bases). Germline V gene data show CDR1 as SGHVS and CDR2 as FNYEAQ. The CDR3 is 15 residues long. The V gene lost 0 bases and the J gene lost 6 bases, with 12 bases spanning the gap. In DNA form, the CDR3 reads TGTGCCAGCAGCTTAGCCAGCACCACAGGTCAGCCCCAGCATTTT. Its translation is CASSLASTTGQPQHF.

The V call is TRBV3-1, the J call TRBJ1-1; D is undetermined. V shed 1 base and J shed 5 bases, with 11 bases lying between them. Germline V gives CDR1 LGHDT, CDR2 YNNKEL (reference sequence). The CDR3 is made up of 14 amino acids. As DNA, the CDR3 is TGTGCCAGCAGCCAAGCCCCCGGCGGGACTGAAGCTTTCTTT. It yields the protein CASSQAPGGTEAFF.

The chain couples TRBV15 to TRBJ2-5; tentatively, D is TRBD2 (6 bases). V was clipped by 1 base and J by 2 bases, with 8 bases between them. The germline V gene encodes CDR1 LNHNV and CDR2 YYDKDF (reference sequence). This CDR3 is 14 amino acids long. DNA for the CDR3: TGTGCCACCAGCAGAGGTGGACTACAAGAGACCCAGTACTTC. Residues: CATSRGGLQETQYF. Drawing the rest from reference TRBV15 and TRBJ2-5, the complete variable domain is DAMVIQNPRYQVTQFGKPVTLSCSQTLNHNVMYWYQQKSSQAPKLLFHYYDKDFNNEADTPDNFQSRRPNTSFCFLDIRSPGLGDTAMYLCATSRGGLQETQYFGPGTRLLVL.

The J gene is TRBJ2-2, the V gene TRBV12-3 or TRBV12-4; D remains unclear. The CDR3 length is 14 residues. Trimming left V 2 bases short and J 4 bases short, with 8 bases between. CDR3: CASSLTETTGELFF. In DNA form, the CDR3 reads TGTGCCAGCAGTTTAACAGAAACCACCGGGGAGCTGTTTTTT.

The chain carries TRBV7-6 and TRBJ2-2; D may be TRBD2 (6 bases). The germline V gene has CDR1 SGHVS and CDR2 FNYEAQ. This CDR3 contains 16 residues. V gave up 5 bases and J gave up 5 bases, with 18 bases separating them. CDR3 residues: CASSLGPAGGTGELFF. CDR3 coding DNA: TGTGCCAGCAGCCTGGGGCCAGCCGGGGGAACCGGGGAGCTGTTTTTT.

The chain has TRBV3-1 and TRBJ2-7; a possible D gene is TRBD1 (6 bases). From germline, CDR1 is LGHDT and CDR2 YNNKEL (reference sequence). The CDR3 has 14 residues. V shed 5 bases and J shed 6 bases, with 17 bases lying between them. The CDR3: CASSEQGWGLEQYF. For the CDR3, the DNA is TGTGCCAGCAGCGAACAGGGCTGGGGTCTCGAGCAGTACTTC.

This chain joins TRBV19 and TRBJ1-2; no firm D call. Trimming removed 6 bases from V and 3 bases from J, with 8 bases in between. The CDR3 has 12 amino acids. The germline V gene encodes CDR1 LNHDA and CDR2 SQIVND (reference sequence). The DNA of the CDR3 is TGTGCCAGTAGGACGGACGACTATGGCTACACCTTC. Protein sequence: CASRTDDYGYTF.

The chain combines TRBV19 with TRBJ2-5; possible D gene TRBD1, 5 bases. The CDR3 has 14 residues. CDR1 and CDR2 from the germline V gene are LNHDA and SQIVND (reference sequence). The ends were cut back, 5 bases at V and 7 bases at J, with 17 bases in the middle. Here the CDR3 reads CASSPGTAQGTQYF. The CDR3 DNA reads as TGTGCCAGTAGTCCTGGAACCGCTCAGGGGACCCAGTACTTC.

The gene calls are TRBV20-1 and TRBJ2-1; 7 bases map to TRBD2. This CDR3 is built from 14 residues. From germline, CDR1 is DFQATT and CDR2 SNEGSKA (reference sequence). The J segment lost 2 bases and the V segment lost 2 bases, leaving 3 bases of the junction unmatched. CDR3 nucleotides: TGCAGTGCTAGACGCGGGGGTGCCTACAATGAGCAGTTCTTC. Translated: CSARRGGAYNEQFF.

This chain links TRBV14 with TRBJ2-2, with D unresolved. The V end lost 0 bases, the J end lost 4 bases, and 6 bases lay between the germline ends. The CDR3 consists of 14 residues. Germline loops: CDR1 SGHDN, CDR2 FVKESK. In DNA form, the CDR3 reads TGTGCCAGCAGCCAAGATATGGCCACCGGGGAGCTGTTTTTT. It codes for CASSQDMATGELFF.

The genes are TRBV3-1 and TRBJ1-1; D ambiguous. CDR3 length: 18 residues. Germline CDR1 is LGHDT and CDR2 is YNNKEL (reference sequence). V lost 0 bases, J lost 0 bases, and 17 bases lay in between. The CDR3 region is CASSQDPRALSMNTEAFF. CDR3 nucleotide sequence: TGTGCCAGCAGCCAAGATCCCCGGGCCCTTAGCATGAACACTGAAGCTTTCTTT.